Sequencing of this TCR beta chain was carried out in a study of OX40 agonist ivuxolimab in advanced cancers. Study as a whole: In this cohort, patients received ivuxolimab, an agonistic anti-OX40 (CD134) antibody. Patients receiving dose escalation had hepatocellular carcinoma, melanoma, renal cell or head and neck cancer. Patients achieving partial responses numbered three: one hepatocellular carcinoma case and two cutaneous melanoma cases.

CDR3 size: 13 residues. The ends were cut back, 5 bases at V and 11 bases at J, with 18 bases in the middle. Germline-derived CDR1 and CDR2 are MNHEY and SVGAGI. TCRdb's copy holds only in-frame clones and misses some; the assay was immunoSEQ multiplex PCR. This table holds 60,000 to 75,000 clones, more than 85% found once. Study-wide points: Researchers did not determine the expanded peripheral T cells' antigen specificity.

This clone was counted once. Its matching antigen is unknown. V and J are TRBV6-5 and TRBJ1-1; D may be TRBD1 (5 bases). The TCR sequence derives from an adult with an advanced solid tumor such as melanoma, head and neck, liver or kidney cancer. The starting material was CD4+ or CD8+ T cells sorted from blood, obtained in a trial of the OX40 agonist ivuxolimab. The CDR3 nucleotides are TGTGCCAGCAGTGACGTGGGGGTGTCTTTGGCTTTCTTT. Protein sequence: CASSDVGVSLAFF.